The source of this T cell receptor beta chain is a study of blood T cell repertoires in COVID-19. Trimming removed 2 bases from V and 2 bases from J; junction bases left unmatched: 3. CDR3 length: 15 amino acids. In germline, CDR1 is SGDLS, CDR2 YYNGEE. This table comes from immunoSEQ multiplex PCR, and its TCRdb copy is limited to in-frame clones, with some not included. In the table there are some 48,000 clones, 82% of which are singletons. The chain links TRBV9 to TRBJ2-3; 9 bases are shared with TRBD2. The clonotype comes from a human donor with acute or convalescent COVID-19. The donor label of this sample is uncertain. Sequences were obtained from peripheral blood. CDR3 coding DNA: TGTGCCAGCAGCGTTAGCGGGGGTATCACAGATACGCAGTATTTT. It encodes CASSVSGGITDTQYF.